A selection of T cell receptor beta chains follows, all from one sample in a study of blood T cell repertoires in COVID-19. The assay was immunoSEQ multiplex PCR, and TCRdb's table has in-frame clones only and misses some. The sample comprises approximately 90,000 clones, over 60% of which are singletons, and approximately 51% rests with the top ten. Specimen: peripheral blood. The receptors were gathered from a human donor in a cohort sampled during active COVID-19. The CDR3 runs from the conserved cysteine through the conserved F or W. A D gene is named only where the DNA matches it firmly. Not all rows give a size; the values are once, few, many and, for expanded clones, a class.

J gene: TRBJ2-7
CDR3 length: 13
V gene: TRBV28
D gene: NA
clone size: NA
CDR3 protein: CASSGDTTYEQYF
CDR3 DNA: TGTGCCAGCAGTGGGGACACAACCTACGAGCAGTACTTC

J gene: TRBJ2-2
CDR3 length: 14
V gene: TRBV5-4
D gene: NA
clone size: NA
CDR3 protein: CASSIGDFTGELFF
CDR3 DNA: TGTGCCAGCAGCATAGGGGACTTCACCGGGGAGCTGTTTTTT

J gene: TRBJ2-5
CDR3 length: 16
V gene: TRBV7-9
D gene: TRBD2
clone size: few
CDR3 protein: CASSQATSWVQETQYF
CDR3 DNA: TGTGCCAGCAGCCAAGCGACTAGCTGGGTCCAAGAGACCCAGTACTTC

J gene: TRBJ2-1
CDR3 length: 15
V gene: TRBV5-1
D gene: TRBD2
clone size: NA
CDR3 protein: CASSLVAGGPSEQFF
CDR3 DNA: TGCGCCAGCAGCTTGGTTGCGGGAGGGCCCAGTGAGCAGTTCTTC

J gene: TRBJ1-2
CDR3 length: 14
V gene: TRBV5-1
D gene: NA
clone size: NA
CDR3 protein: CASSPRLGDYGYTF
CDR3 DNA: TGCGCCAGCAGCCCGAGACTGGGAGACTATGGCTACACCTTC

J gene: TRBJ2-1
CDR3 length: 15
V gene: TRBV5-6
D gene: TRBD2
clone size: NA
CDR3 protein: CASSLLAGDYNEQFF
CDR3 DNA: TGTGCCAGCAGCCTACTAGCGGGAGACTACAATGAGCAGTTCTTC

J gene: TRBJ2-3
CDR3 length: 15
V gene: TRBV9
D gene: NA
clone size: NA
CDR3 protein: CASSVQGSSTDTQYF
CDR3 DNA: TGTGCCAGCAGCGTACAGGGGTCAAGCACAGATACGCAGTATTTT

J gene: TRBJ1-5
CDR3 length: 15
V gene: TRBV28
D gene: NA
clone size: few
CDR3 protein: CASTVPGGLHQPQHF
CDR3 DNA: TGTGCCAGCACCGTGCCCGGGGGTCTCCATCAGCCCCAGCATTTT

J gene: TRBJ1-5
CDR3 length: 15
V gene: TRBV28
D gene: NA
clone size: NA
CDR3 protein: CASRLWSGREQPQHF
CDR3 DNA: TGTGCCAGCAGACTTTGGTCAGGCCGAGAGCAGCCCCAGCATTTT

J gene: TRBJ2-7
CDR3 length: 14
V gene: TRBV5-1
D gene: NA
clone size: NA
CDR3 protein: CASSLVAGEYEQYF
CDR3 DNA: TGCGCCAGCAGCTTGGTGGCAGGGGAGTACGAGCAGTACTTC

J gene: TRBJ2-3
CDR3 length: 15
V gene: TRBV19
D gene: NA
clone size: NA
CDR3 protein: CASSIVPGVTDTQYF
CDR3 DNA: TGTGCCAGTAGTATAGTTCCGGGAGTCACAGATACGCAGTATTTT

J gene: TRBJ2-5
CDR3 length: 17
V gene: TRBV7-9
D gene: NA
clone size: NA
CDR3 protein: CASSLVGAGSVMETQYF
CDR3 DNA: TGTGCCAGCAGCTTAGTTGGGGCAGGGTCAGTTATGGAGACCCAGTACTTC

J gene: TRBJ2-2
CDR3 length: 15
V gene: TRBV15
D gene: NA
clone size: few
CDR3 protein: CATSRDQGPTGELFF
CDR3 DNA: TGTGCCACCAGCAGAGATCAGGGGCCCACCGGGGAGCTGTTTTTT

J gene: TRBJ1-1
CDR3 length: 19
V gene: TRBV30
D gene: TRBD1
clone size: NA
CDR3 protein: CAWSVTRGGFRGSGTEAFF
CDR3 DNA: TGTGCCTGGAGTGTCACTCGAGGGGGGTTCAGGGGGTCAGGCACTGAAGCTTTCTTT

J gene: TRBJ1-4
CDR3 length: 18
V gene: TRBV15
D gene: TRBD1
clone size: NA
CDR3 protein: CATSRTGGRGSANEKLFF
CDR3 DNA: TGTGCCACCAGCAGAACAGGGGGCAGAGGATCGGCTAATGAAAAACTGTTTTTT

J gene: TRBJ2-7
CDR3 length: 12
V gene: TRBV10-3
D gene: TRBD1
clone size: NA
CDR3 protein: CASGGQGGEQYF
CDR3 DNA: TGTGCCTCCGGGGGACAGGGGGGCGAGCAGTACTTC

J gene: TRBJ2-1
CDR3 length: 12
V gene: TRBV2
D gene: NA
clone size: NA
CDR3 protein: CASTSDSASTFF
CDR3 DNA: TGTGCCAGCACTTCGGACTCAGCCAGTACGTTCTTC

J gene: TRBJ2-7
CDR3 length: 14
V gene: TRBV27
D gene: TRBD2
clone size: NA
CDR3 protein: CASSLAGGPYEQYF
CDR3 DNA: TGTGCCAGCAGTCTTGCGGGAGGGCCGTACGAGCAGTACTTC

J gene: TRBJ2-4
CDR3 length: 18
V gene: TRBV3-1/TRBV3-2
D gene: NA
clone size: NA
CDR3 protein: CASSQDWCREQAKNIQYF
CDR3 DNA: TGTGCCAGCAGCCAAGATTGGTGCCGGGAGCAAGCCAAAAACATTCAGTACTTC

J gene: TRBJ2-5
CDR3 length: 14
V gene: TRBV9
D gene: TRBD2
clone size: NA
CDR3 protein: CASSVGLATETQYF
CDR3 DNA: TGTGCCAGCAGCGTAGGACTAGCAACAGAGACCCAGTACTTC

J gene: TRBJ2-1
CDR3 length: 14
V gene: TRBV6-5
D gene: NA
clone size: NA
CDR3 protein: CASSREGSYNEQFF
CDR3 DNA: TGTGCCAGCTCACGGGAAGGGTCCTACAATGAGCAGTTCTTC

J gene: TRBJ2-7
CDR3 length: 14
V gene: TRBV6-6
D gene: NA
clone size: NA
CDR3 protein: CASRTDSNSYEQYF
CDR3 DNA: TGTGCCAGCAGAACCGACTCCAACTCCTACGAGCAGTACTTC

J gene: TRBJ2-7
CDR3 length: 16
V gene: TRBV5-1
D gene: TRBD1
clone size: once
CDR3 protein: CASSLVPGTAAYEQYF
CDR3 DNA: TGCGCCAGCAGCTTGGTCCCCGGGACAGCTGCCTACGAGCAGTACTTC

J gene: TRBJ1-2
CDR3 length: 15
V gene: TRBV27
D gene: NA
clone size: many
CDR3 protein: CASSSEGRRGYGYTF
CDR3 DNA: TGTGCCAGCAGTTCGGAGGGACGGCGGGGCTATGGCTACACCTTC

J gene: TRBJ2-2
CDR3 length: 16
V gene: TRBV4-2
D gene: TRBD1
clone size: NA
CDR3 protein: CASSPRGQGRTGELFF
CDR3 DNA: TGTGCCAGCAGCCCCCGGGGACAGGGGCGAACCGGGGAGCTGTTTTTT

J gene: TRBJ1-1
CDR3 length: 14
V gene: TRBV7-9
D gene: NA
clone size: NA
CDR3 protein: CASSSDRRGTEAFF
CDR3 DNA: TGTGCCAGCAGCTCCGACAGGAGAGGAACTGAAGCTTTCTTT

J gene: TRBJ2-2
CDR3 length: 12
V gene: TRBV29-1
D gene: NA
clone size: few
CDR3 protein: CSVDRGPGELFF
CDR3 DNA: TGCAGCGTTGACAGGGGACCCGGGGAGCTGTTTTTT

J gene: TRBJ2-7
CDR3 length: 16
V gene: TRBV4-1
D gene: NA
clone size: NA
CDR3 protein: CASSQATAFRENEQYF
CDR3 DNA: TGCGCCAGCAGCCAAGCCACGGCCTTCCGGGAGAACGAGCAGTACTTC

J gene: TRBJ2-7
CDR3 length: 14
V gene: TRBV5-1
D gene: NA
clone size: few
CDR3 protein: CASSLVVSPYEQYF
CDR3 DNA: TGCGCCAGCAGCTTGGTTGTCTCCCCCTACGAGCAGTACTTC

J gene: TRBJ2-5
CDR3 length: 15
V gene: TRBV18
D gene: NA
clone size: NA
CDR3 protein: CASSPTSRGQETQYF
CDR3 DNA: TGTGCCAGCTCACCAACCAGCCGGGGGCAAGAGACCCAGTACTTC

J gene: TRBJ2-5
CDR3 length: 15
V gene: TRBV7-2
D gene: NA
clone size: NA
CDR3 protein: CASSPEARGEETQYF
CDR3 DNA: TGTGCCAGCAGCCCCGAAGCCCGCGGGGAAGAGACCCAGTACTTC

J gene: TRBJ2-7
CDR3 length: 14
V gene: TRBV15
D gene: TRBD1
clone size: NA
CDR3 protein: CATSRTGGTDEQYF
CDR3 DNA: TGTGCCACCAGCAGGACAGGGGGCACTGACGAGCAGTACTTC

J gene: TRBJ1-4
CDR3 length: 15
V gene: TRBV14
D gene: NA
clone size: NA
CDR3 protein: CASSQDAGFSEKLFF
CDR3 DNA: TGTGCCAGCAGCCAAGACGCCGGGTTCAGCGAAAAACTGTTTTTT

J gene: TRBJ2-3
CDR3 length: 14
V gene: TRBV27
D gene: TRBD2
clone size: NA
CDR3 protein: CASRAGGLPDTQYF
CDR3 DNA: TGTGCCAGCAGAGCGGGAGGCCTCCCAGATACGCAGTATTTT

J gene: TRBJ2-3
CDR3 length: 17
V gene: TRBV7-3
D gene: TRBD1
clone size: NA
CDR3 protein: CASSLTLQGAGADTQYF
CDR3 DNA: TGTGCCAGCAGCCTAACTTTACAGGGGGCAGGGGCAGATACGCAGTATTTT

J gene: TRBJ1-5
CDR3 length: 15
V gene: TRBV7-2
D gene: TRBD1
clone size: NA
CDR3 protein: CASSLSRGRIQPQHF
CDR3 DNA: TGTGCCAGCAGCTTGTCGAGGGGGCGCATTCAGCCCCAGCATTTT

J gene: TRBJ2-1
CDR3 length: 15
V gene: TRBV7-2
D gene: NA
clone size: once
CDR3 protein: CASSLMSGRHNEQFF
CDR3 DNA: TGTGCCAGCAGCTTAATGTCAGGGAGGCACAATGAGCAGTTCTTC

J gene: TRBJ2-6
CDR3 length: 16
V gene: TRBV15
D gene: NA
clone size: NA
CDR3 protein: CATSRAGVSGANVLTF
CDR3 DNA: TGTGCCACCAGCAGAGCAGGGGTCTCTGGGGCCAACGTCCTGACTTTC

J gene: TRBJ2-3
CDR3 length: 17
V gene: TRBV14
D gene: NA
clone size: NA
CDR3 protein: CASSQDQMDSNTDTQYF
CDR3 DNA: TGTGCCAGCAGCCAAGATCAGATGGACTCTAACACAGATACGCAGTATTTT

J gene: TRBJ1-5
CDR3 length: 15
V gene: TRBV6-1
D gene: TRBD1
clone size: NA
CDR3 protein: CASSEAGTVPRPQHF
CDR3 DNA: TGTGCCAGCAGTGAAGCTGGGACAGTCCCTCGGCCCCAGCATTTT

J gene: TRBJ2-6
CDR3 length: 16
V gene: TRBV27
D gene: NA
clone size: NA
CDR3 protein: CASSLKDSSGANVLTF
CDR3 DNA: TGTGCCAGCAGTTTAAAAGACAGCTCTGGGGCCAACGTCCTGACTTTC

J gene: TRBJ2-7
CDR3 length: 15
V gene: TRBV27
D gene: TRBD1
clone size: NA
CDR3 protein: CASSFSRTGYYEQYF
CDR3 DNA: TGTGCCAGCAGTTTTTCCCGGACAGGGTACTACGAGCAGTACTTC

J gene: TRBJ1-1
CDR3 length: 13
V gene: TRBV30
D gene: TRBD1
clone size: NA
CDR3 protein: CAWSRDRQTEAFF
CDR3 DNA: TGTGCCTGGAGCAGGGACAGACAGACTGAAGCTTTCTTT

J gene: TRBJ2-3
CDR3 length: 18
V gene: TRBV5-4
D gene: TRBD2
clone size: NA
CDR3 protein: CASSLGWTSGSTTDTQYF
CDR3 DNA: TGTGCCAGCAGCTTGGGTTGGACTAGCGGGTCGACCACAGATACGCAGTATTTT

J gene: TRBJ2-3
CDR3 length: 14
V gene: TRBV29-1
D gene: TRBD2
clone size: NA
CDR3 protein: CSVDSAGGGDTQYF
CDR3 DNA: TGCAGCGTTGACAGTGCGGGAGGGGGAGATACGCAGTATTTT

J gene: TRBJ2-3
CDR3 length: 14
V gene: TRBV5-4
D gene: NA
clone size: NA
CDR3 protein: CASALTRHTDTQYF
CDR3 DNA: TGTGCCAGTGCGCTGACTAGGCACACAGATACGCAGTATTTT

J gene: TRBJ1-4
CDR3 length: 13
V gene: TRBV23-1
D gene: NA
clone size: NA
CDR3 protein: CASSHRVGEKLFF
CDR3 DNA: TGCGCCAGCAGTCACAGGGTGGGTGAAAAACTGTTTTTT

J gene: TRBJ2-3
CDR3 length: 14
V gene: TRBV5-4
D gene: NA
clone size: NA
CDR3 protein: CASSLDQGTDTQYF
CDR3 DNA: TGTGCCAGCAGCTTGGACCAGGGCACAGATACGCAGTATTTT

J gene: TRBJ1-6
CDR3 length: 16
V gene: TRBV6-5
D gene: NA
clone size: NA
CDR3 protein: CASSYSSSSYNSPLHF
CDR3 DNA: TGTGCCAGCAGTTACTCGTCTAGCTCCTATAATTCACCCCTCCACTTT

J gene: TRBJ1-1
CDR3 length: 16
V gene: TRBV7-8
D gene: TRBD1
clone size: NA
CDR3 protein: CASSPTGQGIGTEAFF
CDR3 DNA: TGTGCCAGCAGCCCTACGGGACAGGGGATTGGTACTGAAGCTTTCTTT

J gene: TRBJ1-1
CDR3 length: 14
V gene: TRBV5-1
D gene: TRBD1
clone size: NA
CDR3 protein: CASSLEPGGTEAFF
CDR3 DNA: TGCGCCAGCAGCTTGGAGCCAGGGGGGACTGAAGCTTTCTTT

J gene: TRBJ2-7
CDR3 length: 19
V gene: TRBV27
D gene: TRBD2
clone size: NA
CDR3 protein: CASSLSGLARPGATYEQYF
CDR3 DNA: TGTGCCAGCAGTTTATCGGGACTAGCGAGACCCGGGGCCACCTACGAGCAGTACTTC

J gene: TRBJ2-5
CDR3 length: 15
V gene: TRBV5-5
D gene: NA
clone size: NA
CDR3 protein: CASSSPSTGKGTQYF
CDR3 DNA: TGTGCCAGCAGCTCCCCGTCAACAGGGAAGGGGACCCAGTACTTC

J gene: TRBJ2-4
CDR3 length: 14
V gene: TRBV19
D gene: TRBD1
clone size: NA
CDR3 protein: CASSTGGAGYIQYF
CDR3 DNA: TGTGCCAGTAGTACAGGGGGCGCGGGGTACATTCAGTACTTC

J gene: TRBJ2-1
CDR3 length: 13
V gene: TRBV24-1
D gene: TRBD2
clone size: NA
CDR3 protein: CATRRESMGEQFF
CDR3 DNA: TGTGCCACCAGGCGGGAGAGTATGGGTGAGCAGTTCTTC

J gene: TRBJ2-3
CDR3 length: 15
V gene: TRBV20-1
D gene: TRBD2
clone size: NA
CDR3 protein: CSASPLAGRGDTQYF
CDR3 DNA: TGCAGTGCTAGTCCTCTAGCGGGAAGAGGAGATACGCAGTATTTT

J gene: TRBJ1-5
CDR3 length: 17
V gene: TRBV28
D gene: TRBD1
clone size: NA
CDR3 protein: CASSQTGGIGSNQPQHF
CDR3 DNA: TGTGCCAGCAGTCAGACAGGGGGCATCGGGAGCAATCAGCCCCAGCATTTT

J gene: TRBJ2-7
CDR3 length: 15
V gene: TRBV5-6
D gene: TRBD2
clone size: NA
CDR3 protein: CASSATSGSRSEQYF
CDR3 DNA: TGTGCCAGCAGCGCGACTAGCGGGAGTCGTAGCGAGCAGTACTTC